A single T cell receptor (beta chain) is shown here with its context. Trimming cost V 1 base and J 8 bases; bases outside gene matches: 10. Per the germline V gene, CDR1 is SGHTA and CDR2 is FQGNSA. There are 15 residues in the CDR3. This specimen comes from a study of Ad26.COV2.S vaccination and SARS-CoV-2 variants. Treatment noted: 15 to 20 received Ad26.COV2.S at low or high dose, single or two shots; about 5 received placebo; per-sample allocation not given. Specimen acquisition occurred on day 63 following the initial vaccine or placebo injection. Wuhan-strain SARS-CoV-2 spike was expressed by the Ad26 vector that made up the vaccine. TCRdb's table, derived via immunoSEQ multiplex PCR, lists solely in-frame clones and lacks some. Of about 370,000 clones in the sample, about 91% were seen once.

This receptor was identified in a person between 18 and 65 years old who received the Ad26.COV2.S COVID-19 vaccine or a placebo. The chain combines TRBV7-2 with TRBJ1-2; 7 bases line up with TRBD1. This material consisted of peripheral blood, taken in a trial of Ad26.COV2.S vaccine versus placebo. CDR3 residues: CASSLVLQGVGGYTF. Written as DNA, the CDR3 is TGTGCCAGCAGCTTAGTTCTCCAGGGGGTTGGAGGCTACACCTTC.